A single sample is the source of the 2 T cell receptor beta chains below, sequenced in a study of T cell responses to AZD1222 COVID-19 vaccine. The table came from immunoSEQ multiplex PCR; TCRdb's copy has only in-frame clones and leaves some out. The data hold 50,000 to 65,000 clones, with approximately 88% observed a single time. The source was peripheral blood, collected 28 days after the second AZD1222 dose. Every receptor here comes from an adult who received the AZD1222 COVID-19 vaccine.

This chain connects TRBV11-2 to TRBJ2-3; 8 positions match TRBD1. The trim removed 0 bases at V and 1 base at J, leaving 6 bases unmatched. CDR3 length: 17 residues. Germline lookup yields CDR1 SGHAT and CDR2 FQNNGV. The CDR3 bases are TGTGCCAGCAGCTTAGAGGGACAGGCCACCGGCACAGATACGCAGTATTTT. Amino acid sequence: CASSLEGQATGTDTQYF.

The chain links TRBV19 to TRBJ2-7, with TRBD2 matching 11 bases. The CDR3 totals 16 residues. Per the germline V gene, CDR1 is LNHDA and CDR2 is SQIVND (reference sequence). With 1 base clipped from V and 2 bases from J, the junction kept 4 bases outside the gene matches. The CDR3 DNA reads as TGTGCCAGTAGTATAGGGCTAGCGGGAGGTACCTACGAGCAGTACTTC. This sequence encodes CASSIGLAGGTYEQYF. Based on the CDR3 plus reference TRBV19 and TRBJ2-7, the full variable domain is DGGITQSPKYLFRKEGQNVTLSCEQNLNHDAMYWYRQDPGQGLRLIYYSQIVNDFQKGDIAEGYSVSREKKESFPLTVTSAQKNPTAFYLCASSIGLAGGTYEQYFGPGTRLTVT.